This TCR beta chain was retrieved from a study of OX40 agonist ivuxolimab in advanced cancers. In the study overall: Ivuxolimab was an agonistic, fully human IgG2 monoclonal antibody directed against OX40 (CD134), a costimulatory receptor. Partial responses were achieved by three dose-escalation patients, of whom one had hepatocellular carcinoma and two had cutaneous melanoma. Intravenous ivuxolimab was administered to patients every 2 weeks at six dose levels: 0.01, 0.1, 0.3, 1.5, 3 and 10 mg/kg. The paper reports the monotherapy dose-escalation portion (N of about 50 patients) of the phase I ivuxolimab trial. Prior anti-PD-1, anti-PD-L1 or anti-CTLA-4 therapy was permitted, and 35% to 40% of dose-escalation patients had received checkpoint inhibitors. Of the approximately 54 patients in dose escalation, 19 had hepatocellular carcinoma, some 15 had melanoma, 9 had renal cell carcinoma and 9 had head and neck cancer. The purpose of peripheral TCRbeta sequencing was to test whether ivuxolimab changed TCR sequence diversity and led to clonal T-cell expansion. The dose-escalation cohort was roughly 83% male with a mean age of around 64 years, ranging from roughly 23 to 79.

Genomic DNA was extracted from sorted cells for sequencing of the TCRbeta CDR3 region. TCRbeta CDR3 regions were sequenced using the immunoSEQ Assay. TCRdb re-hosts the immuneACCESS table, in-frame sequences only. Its copies lack some clones; in the studies checked, an unresolved V gene accounts for under half of them, and the cause for the rest is not known. The sample has roughly 100,000 clones on record, roughly 88% of them singletons. The ten largest clonotypes hold less than 5% of the sample. On this clone itself: The target of this receptor is not known. The sample holds no much larger clone one base away, and base qualities are not on file.

The trial excluded patients who had a history of autoimmune disease or were on systemic immunosuppression. Peripheral blood for TCR sequencing was collected from all dose cohorts at baseline, on cycle 4 day 1, and on cycle 7 day 1. Samples were obtained from an open-label, multicenter, first-in-human phase I dose-escalation trial of ivuxolimab. Adults with locally advanced or metastatic head and neck squamous cell, hepatocellular, melanoma or renal cell carcinoma were enrolled in the trial. Before TCR sequencing, CD4+ T cells and CD8+ T cells were sorted from peripheral blood as separate populations. V loses 0 bases of germline sequence and J loses 4 bases, and the interval between the two ends is 9 bases. From its cysteine to its phenylalanine, the CDR3 spans 14 amino acids. The kept DNA is CDR3 alone, 42 bases in frame from the first base. The germline V gene gives CDR1 as MGHRA and CDR2 as YSYEKL.

General findings and caveats noted by the study authors: Partial responders in the 0.1-3.0 mg/kg groups had among the lowest normalized peripheral clonal expansion, especially among CD8+ T cells. Low levels of normalized T-cell clonal expansion were also seen in some nonresponding patients. Antigen specificity was not determined for the clonally expanded peripheral T cells. At doses of 0.1 to 3.0 mg/kg, clonal expansion of both CD4+ and CD8+ T cells in blood was seen between baseline and week 6. After ivuxolimab, more expanded clones were found on average in CD8+ T cells than in CD4+ T cells.

Specimen: CD4+ or CD8+ T cells sorted from blood, collected in a trial of the OX40 agonist ivuxolimab. The rearranged segments are TRBV4-1 and TRBJ1-2; a confident D gene designation cannot be given. The receptor was derived from an adult with an advanced solid tumor such as melanoma, head and neck, liver or kidney cancer. This receptor has the CDR3 CASSQEQIGYGYTF. The DNA reads as follows: TGCGCCAGCAGCCAAGAACAAATCGGCTATGGCTACACCTTC.